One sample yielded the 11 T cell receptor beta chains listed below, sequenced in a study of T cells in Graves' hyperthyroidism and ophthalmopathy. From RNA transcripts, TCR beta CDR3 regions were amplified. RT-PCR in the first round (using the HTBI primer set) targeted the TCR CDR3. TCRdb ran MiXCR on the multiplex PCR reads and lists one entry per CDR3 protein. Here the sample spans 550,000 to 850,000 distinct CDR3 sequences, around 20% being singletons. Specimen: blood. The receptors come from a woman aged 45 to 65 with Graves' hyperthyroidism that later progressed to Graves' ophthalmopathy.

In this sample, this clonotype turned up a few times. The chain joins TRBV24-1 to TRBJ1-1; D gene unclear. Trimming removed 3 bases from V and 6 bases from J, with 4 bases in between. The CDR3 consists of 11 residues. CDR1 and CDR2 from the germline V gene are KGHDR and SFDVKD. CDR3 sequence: CATSDGAEAFF. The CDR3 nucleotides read TGTGCCACCAGTGATGGGGCTGAAGCTTTCTTT.

CDR3 sequence: CASVGRDRLSSNQPQHF. CDR3 coding DNA: TGTGCCAGCGTAGGCCGGGACAGGTTAAGTAGCAATCAGCCCCAGCATTTT. This chain links TRBV6-1 with TRBJ1-5, with 8 bases aligning to TRBD1. Germline V gene lookup returns CDR1 MNHNS and CDR2 SASEGT. With V trimmed by 8 bases and J by 0 bases, 12 bases remained unmatched. The CDR3 has 17 amino acids.

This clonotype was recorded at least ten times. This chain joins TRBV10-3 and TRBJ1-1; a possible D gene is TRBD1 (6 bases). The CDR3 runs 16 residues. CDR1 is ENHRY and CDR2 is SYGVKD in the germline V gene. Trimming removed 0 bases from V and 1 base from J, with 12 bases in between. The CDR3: CAISESRQAANTEAFF. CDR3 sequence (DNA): TGTGCCATCAGTGAGTCGAGACAGGCCGCGAACACTGAAGCTTTCTTT.

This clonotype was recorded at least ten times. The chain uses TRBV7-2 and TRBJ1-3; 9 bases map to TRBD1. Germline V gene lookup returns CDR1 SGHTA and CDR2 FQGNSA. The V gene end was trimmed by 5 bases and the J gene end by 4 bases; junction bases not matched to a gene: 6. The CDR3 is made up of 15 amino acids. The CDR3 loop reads CASSLDRGTGNTIYF. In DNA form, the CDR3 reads TGTGCCAGCAGCCTGGACAGGGGAACCGGAAACACCATATATTTT.

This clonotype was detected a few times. The CDR3 region is CASAEDSDEKLFF. The CDR3 DNA follows: TGTGCCAGTGCTGAGGACTCTGATGAAAAACTGTTTTTT. This sequence joins TRBV19 and TRBJ1-4; D gene unclear. The CDR3 is 13 amino acids. CDR1 is LNHDA, CDR2 SQIVND, per germline (reference sequence). With 8 bases removed from V and 6 bases from J, the gap between germline ends came to 13 bases.

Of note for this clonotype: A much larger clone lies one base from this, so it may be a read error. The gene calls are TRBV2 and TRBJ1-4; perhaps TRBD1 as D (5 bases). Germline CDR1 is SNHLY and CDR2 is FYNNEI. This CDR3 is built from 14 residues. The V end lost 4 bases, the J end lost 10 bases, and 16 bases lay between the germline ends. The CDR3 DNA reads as TGTGCCAGCAGTGCCGATGCTCTGGGGGGAAAACTGTTTTTT. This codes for CASSADALGGKLFF.

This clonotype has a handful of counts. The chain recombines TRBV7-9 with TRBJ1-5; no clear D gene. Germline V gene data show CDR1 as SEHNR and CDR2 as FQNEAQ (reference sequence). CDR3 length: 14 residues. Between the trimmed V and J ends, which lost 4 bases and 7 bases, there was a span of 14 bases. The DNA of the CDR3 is TGTGCCAGCAGCTCGGGAGACTTGGGACAGCCCCAGCATTTT. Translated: CASSSGDLGQPQHF.

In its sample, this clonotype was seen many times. The CDR3 spells CASTSTSYEQYF. The CDR3 region has the DNA TGTGCCAGCACCTCGACGAGCTACGAGCAGTACTTC. This chain links TRBV11-2 with TRBJ2-7; no clear D gene. Trimming removed 7 bases from V and 3 bases from J, with 10 bases in between. CDR3 length equals 12 residues. Looked up from germline, CDR1 is SGHAT and CDR2 is FQNNGV.

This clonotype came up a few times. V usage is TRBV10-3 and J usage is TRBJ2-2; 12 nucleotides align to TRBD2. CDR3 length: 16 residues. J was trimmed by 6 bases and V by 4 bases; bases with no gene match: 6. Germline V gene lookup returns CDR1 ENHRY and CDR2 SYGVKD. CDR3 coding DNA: TGTGCCATCAGTGCCCCTAGCGGGGGGGCCCCCGGGGAGCTGTTTTTT. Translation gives CAISAPSGGAPGELFF.

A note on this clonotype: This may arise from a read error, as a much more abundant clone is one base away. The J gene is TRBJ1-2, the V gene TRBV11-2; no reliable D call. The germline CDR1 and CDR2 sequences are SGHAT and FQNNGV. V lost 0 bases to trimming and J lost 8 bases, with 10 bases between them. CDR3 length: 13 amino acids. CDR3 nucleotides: TGTGCCAGCAGCTTAGAGGGCCTAGAGGGCTACACCTTC. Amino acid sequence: CASSLEGLEGYTF.

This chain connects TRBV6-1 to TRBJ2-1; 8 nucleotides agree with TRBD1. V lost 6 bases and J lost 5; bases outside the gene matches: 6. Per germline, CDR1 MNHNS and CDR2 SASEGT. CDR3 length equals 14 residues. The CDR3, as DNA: TGTGCCAGCAGCCGGACAGGGTATGACAATGAGCAGTTCTTC. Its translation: CASSRTGYDNEQFF.